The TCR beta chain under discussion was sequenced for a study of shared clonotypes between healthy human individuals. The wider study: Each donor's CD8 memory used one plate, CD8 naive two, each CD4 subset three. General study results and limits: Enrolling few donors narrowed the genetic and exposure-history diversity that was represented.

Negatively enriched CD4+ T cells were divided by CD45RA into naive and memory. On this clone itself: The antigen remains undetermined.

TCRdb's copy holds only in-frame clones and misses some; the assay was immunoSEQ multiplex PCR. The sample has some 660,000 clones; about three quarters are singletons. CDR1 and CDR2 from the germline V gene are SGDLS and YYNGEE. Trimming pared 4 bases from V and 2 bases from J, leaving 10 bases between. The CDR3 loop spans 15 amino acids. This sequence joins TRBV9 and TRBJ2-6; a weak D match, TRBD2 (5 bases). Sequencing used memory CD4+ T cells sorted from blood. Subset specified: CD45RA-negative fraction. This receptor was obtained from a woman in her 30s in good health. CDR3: CASSQRRTGANVLTF. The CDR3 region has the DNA TGTGCCAGCAGCCAGAGGAGGACTGGGGCCAACGTCCTGACTTTC.